Below, 14 T cell receptor beta chains from the same sample are listed, as sequenced in a study of Tregs in tolerant kidney transplant recipients. No antigen has been assigned to these receptors. Only in-frame clones appear in the TCRdb table, and some are missing; sequencing was by immunoSEQ multiplex PCR. The repertoire holds around 30,000 clones, with 82% as singletons. Specimen: Tregs from blood cultured with allogeneic cells. These receptors originate from a human donor in good health.

The rearrangement links TRBV5-1 to TRBJ1-1; D gene ambiguous. This CDR3 is built from 17 residues. The germline gives CDR1 SGHRS, CDR2 YFSETQ. With 5 bases removed from V and 1 base from J, the gap between germline ends came to 21 bases. The CDR3 sequence is CASSGRGLLNGNTEAFF. For the CDR3, the DNA is TGCGCCAGCAGTGGACGGGGTTTGCTTAACGGGAACACTGAAGCTTTCTTT.

V is TRBV4-3 and J is TRBJ2-3; TRBD2 is a possible D gene (5 bases). CDR1 LGHNA and CDR2 YSLEER come from the germline V gene. This CDR3 is built from 17 residues. Trimming removed 3 bases from V and 2 bases from J, with 18 bases in between. CDR3 DNA sequence: TGCGCCAGCAGCCAGTACCGTGGGTGGGAGAACACAGATACGCAGTATTTT. Amino acids: CASSQYRGWENTDTQYF.

This chain connects TRBV7-3 to TRBJ2-4, with 10 bases identical to TRBD2. The CDR3 sequence is 14 residues long. V shed 5 bases and J 5 bases; nucleotides not matched to a gene: 3. Germline CDR1 SGHTA, CDR2 FQGTGA. Here the CDR3 DNA reads TGTGCCAGCAGCCCAAGCGGGGGGGAAAACATTCAGTACTTC. It is translated as CASSPSGGENIQYF. The whole variable domain, filled in from reference TRBV7-3 and TRBJ2-4, reads GAGVSQTPSNKVTEKGKYVELRCDPISGHTALYWYRQSLGQGPEFLIYFQGTGAADDSGLPNDRFFAVRPEGSVSTLKIQRTERGDSAVYLCASSPSGGENIQYFGAGTRLSVL.

The chain combines TRBV11-2 with TRBJ2-7; 10 positions match TRBD2. This CDR3 spans 15 amino acids. CDR1 and CDR2 from the germline V gene are SGHAT and FQNNGV. V shed 3 bases and J 2 bases; nucleotides not matched to a gene: 4. CDR3 region: CASSFTSGVPYEQYF. Here the CDR3 DNA reads TGTGCCAGCAGCTTTACTAGCGGGGTGCCCTACGAGCAGTACTTC.

V is TRBV18 and J is TRBJ1-1; perhaps TRBD1 as D (5 bases). Germline CDR1 reads KGHSH; CDR2 reads LQKENI. The CDR3 covers 12 residues. Trimming cost V 4 bases and J 11 bases, with 14 bases left between them. In DNA, the CDR3 is TGTGCCAGCTCACTCGAAGGGGCTTCTGCTTTCTTT. Its translation: CASSLEGASAFF.

This clone was seen only once. The V call is TRBV6-5, the J call TRBJ1-1; D is uncertain. V lost 7 bases and J lost 1, with 4 bases in between. The CDR3 is made up of 11 amino acids. Germline values: CDR1 MNHEY, CDR2 SVGAGI. DNA for the CDR3: TGTGCCAGCAAGGAGAACACTGAAGCTTTCTTT. Protein product: CASKENTEAFF.

This sequence joins TRBV5-4 and TRBJ2-3; 10 bases match TRBD2. The trim removed 1 base at V and 4 bases at J, leaving 9 bases unmatched. This CDR3 has 17 amino acids. Germline V gene data show CDR1 as SGHNT and CDR2 as YYREEE (reference sequence). CDR3: CASSLNVLAGAADTQYF. The CDR3 region has the DNA TGTGCCAGCAGCTTGAATGTTCTAGCGGGAGCGGCAGATACGCAGTATTTT.

The genes are TRBV2 and TRBJ1-2; the D gene is possibly TRBD1 (6 bases). The CDR3 sequence is 14 residues long. Trimming pared 1 base from V and 6 bases from J, leaving 12 bases between. Germline CDR1 SNHLY, CDR2 FYNNEI. The CDR3 DNA reads as TGTGCCAGCAGTGAAGTCAGGGGCGCGGATGGCTACACCTTC. Translating it yields CASSEVRGADGYTF.

The chain employs TRBV6-6 and TRBJ1-4; tentatively, D is TRBD1 (6 bases). The CDR3 is made up of 13 amino acids. The germline gives CDR1 MNHNY, CDR2 SVGAGI (reference sequence). Trimming removed 6 bases at V and 7 bases at J, with 12 bases between. CDR3 in amino acids: CASSRGVGEKLFF. DNA for the CDR3: TGTGCCAGCAGCAGGGGCGTCGGTGAAAAACTGTTTTTT.

The rearrangement uses TRBV19 and TRBJ1-2, with D tentatively TRBD1 (6 bases). Germline-derived CDR1 and CDR2 are LNHDA and SQIVND (reference sequence). Trimming removed 6 bases at V and 3 bases at J, with 14 bases between. The CDR3 contains 14 residues. The CDR3 loop reads CASSRTAGDYGYTF. Written as DNA, the CDR3 is TGTGCCAGTAGCCGGACAGCGGGGGACTATGGCTACACCTTC.

The chain joins TRBV5-1 to TRBJ2-1; TRBD2 matches at 10 bases. Germline lookup yields CDR1 SGHRS and CDR2 YFSETQ. Trimming took 0 bases from V and 0 from J; bases not matched to a gene: 3. The CDR3 loop spans 17 amino acids. CDR3 DNA: TGCGCCAGCAGCTTGGTAACTAGCGGGGACTCCTACAATGAGCAGTTCTTC. Amino acids: CASSLVTSGDSYNEQFF.

This chain connects TRBV6-5 to TRBJ1-6; the match to TRBD1 covers 8 bases. Germline CDR1 and CDR2: MNHEY and SVGAGI. After removal of 6 bases from V and 7 bases from J, the junction contained 2 bases not matched to a gene. This CDR3 has 13 residues. The CDR3 sequence is CASSRQGNSPLHF. In DNA, the CDR3 is TGTGCCAGCAGCCGACAGGGGAATTCACCCCTCCACTTT.

This clone was detected a few times. In DNA form, the CDR3 reads TGTGCCATCAGGAGAGCAGGGGGCGCCGACGAGCAGTACTTC. It codes for CAIRRAGGADEQYF. V is TRBV10-3 and J is TRBJ2-7, with 8 bases identical to TRBD1. J was trimmed by 5 bases and V by 6 bases; bases with no gene match: 9. The CDR3 loop spans 14 amino acids. Germline V CDR1 and CDR2: ENHRY, SYGVKD.

The chain combines TRBV19 with TRBJ2-2; D call uncertain. The CDR3 extends over 13 amino acids. The V gene's germline CDR1 is LNHDA and CDR2 SQIVND (reference sequence). V dropped 10 bases and J dropped 3 bases, with 12 bases sitting between them. As DNA, the CDR3 is TGTGCCACCGCCACCGGGCACACCGGGGAGCTGTTTTTT. This sequence encodes CATATGHTGELFF.